This TCR beta chain was identified during a study of beta chain features in type 1 diabetes. This clone was counted between two and nine times. The antigen remains undetermined. cDNA synthesis used the whole RNA isolate, giving expressed TCRB sequences. Only in-frame clones appear in the TCRdb table, and some are missing; sequencing was by immunoSEQ multiplex PCR. The sample includes 300,000 or so clones, about 14% of them seen just once. Whole-study findings and limits: Type 1 diabetes patients had TCRB CDR3s that were shorter (moderately but significantly so) in all four CD4+ subsets.

This CDR3 is built from 14 residues. V was pared by 4 bases and J by 8 bases, with 16 bases between. Germline lookup yields CDR1 SGHDT and CDR2 YYEEEE. The chain has TRBV5-6 and TRBJ2-4; perhaps TRBD2 as D (5 bases). This sequence was found in a woman under 30 with type 1 diabetes. Sequenced input: naive CD4+ T cells from blood. The CDR3 DNA is TGTGCCAGCAGCCGGCGGGCCTCCGGGGACATTCAGTACTTC. It is translated as CASSRRASGDIQYF. Full variable domain (outside the CDR3, taken from reference TRBV5-6 and TRBJ2-4): DAGVTQSPTHLIKTRGQQVTLRCSPKSGHDTVSWYQQALGQGPQFIFQYYEEEERQRGNFPDRFSGHQFPNYSSELNVNALLLGDSALYLCASSRRASGDIQYFGAGTRLSVL.